This entry concerns a single TCR beta chain. This sample is drawn from a study of blood T cell repertoires in COVID-19. Study-wide background: Italy, Spain and the United States were the sources of the convalescent and acute COVID-19 samples. PBMCs, B-cell-depleted T cells, or T cells provided the cDNA or gDNA that made up the material.

V was trimmed by 2 bases and J by 2 bases, leaving 10 bases between them. Germline CDR1 SGHNT, CDR2 YYREEE (reference sequence). The CDR3 covers 14 residues. As handled by the study authors: How many nucleated cells were present was estimated from reference gene primer amplification. Here immunoSEQ multiplex PCR was the method, and the copy in TCRdb shows in-frame clones only, minus some. V, J and clone size derive from that table, while D and trimming were established from the DNA sequence. The sample carries approximately 130,000 clones, about 86% recorded once. This chain uses TRBV5-4 with TRBJ2-5, with D maybe TRBD2 (6 bases). The sequenced material came from peripheral blood. The TCR originated in an older woman with active or convalescent COVID-19. CDR3 bases: TGTGCCAGCAGCTTTGCCGGGAGTCAAGAGACCCAGTACTTC. It yields the protein CASSFAGSQETQYF.